Following are 22 T cell receptor beta chains from one sample sequenced in a study of shared clonotypes between healthy human individuals. Here immunoSEQ multiplex PCR was the method, and the copy in TCRdb shows in-frame clones only, minus some. The repertoire consists of about 1 million clones, with around 76% occurring once and the leading ten covering 1.2% to 1.5%. Sequencing used memory CD4+ T cells sorted from blood. Stated subset: CD45RA-negative fraction. Receptor source: a man in his late teens or twenties in good health.

V is TRBV5-8 and J is TRBJ1-1, with a tentative D call TRBD1 (5 bases). Between the trimmed V and J ends, which lost 4 bases and 1 base, there was a span of 17 bases. This CDR3 is built from 16 residues. Germline loops: CDR1 SGHTS, CDR2 YDEGEE. The CDR3 DNA sequence: TGTGCCAGCAGCCCGGCGGGACCGGTGAGGAACACTGAAGCTTTCTTT. Encoded protein: CASSPAGPVRNTEAFF.

This chain links TRBV11-2 with TRBJ2-3; D gene unclear. CDR1 and CDR2 from the germline V gene are SGHAT and FQNNGV. V lost 5 bases, J lost 6 bases, and 18 bases lay in between. The CDR3 runs 15 residues. CDR3 coding DNA: TGTGCCAGCAGCCTTGCGAGACAAGGAATTGATACGCAGTATTTT. It specifies CASSLARQGIDTQYF.

V and J are TRBV5-1 and TRBJ2-3; a possible D gene is TRBD1 (5 bases). Germline lookup yields CDR1 SGHRS and CDR2 YFSETQ. The CDR3 has 15 amino acids. Trimming stripped 7 bases from V and 3 bases from J, with 18 bases between. The CDR3 region is CASCSAGYGTDTQYF. CDR3 bases: TGCGCCAGCTGCAGTGCAGGGTATGGGACAGATACGCAGTATTTT.

The gene calls are TRBV2 and TRBJ1-2, with TRBD1 matching over 8 bases. The CDR3 extends over 14 amino acids. Germline-derived CDR1 and CDR2 are SNHLY and FYNNEI. The V segment lost 6 bases and the J segment 5 bases; nucleotides outside the gene matches: 8. CDR3 sequence (DNA): TGTGCCAGCAGCGGTGGACAGGGCGGTTATGGCTACACCTTC. Its translation: CASSGGQGGYGYTF.

A word on this clone: Other DNA sequences in the sample encode the same CDR3. The chain uses TRBV30 and TRBJ1-2, with D perhaps TRBD1 (5 bases). This CDR3 spans 15 amino acids. The ends were cut back, 0 bases at V and 8 bases at J, with 19 bases in the middle. Germline loops: CDR1 GTSNPN, CDR2 SVGIG (reference sequence). The CDR3 spells CAWSVSAGNAYGYTF. The CDR3 DNA reads TGTGCCTGGAGTGTATCCGCAGGGAACGCCTACGGCTACACCTTC. Drawing the rest from reference TRBV30 and TRBJ1-2, the complete variable domain is SQTIHQWPATLVQPVGSPLSLECTVEGTSNPNLYWYRQAAGRGLQLLFYSVGIGQISSEVPQNLSASRPQDRQFILSSKKLLLSDSGFYLCAWSVSAGNAYGYTFGSGTRLTVV.

The chain recombines TRBV10-2 with TRBJ1-5; weak D call: TRBD1 (6 bases). Trimming shortened V by 6 bases and J by 0 bases, and 9 bases separated the two germline ends. This CDR3 has 14 residues. Germline CDR1 reads WSHSY; CDR2 reads SAAADI. CDR3 coding DNA: TGCGCCAGCAGGGACAGAAGTAGCAATCAGCCCCAGCATTTT. This codes for CASRDRSSNQPQHF.

The V and J genes are TRBV4-1 and TRBJ2-1; 10 positions match TRBD1. Germline V gene lookup returns CDR1 MGHRA and CDR2 YSYEKL. This CDR3 is built from 15 residues. V lost 6 bases and J lost 8; bases outside the gene matches: 10. CDR3 DNA: TGCGCCAGCAGACCCCCGGGACAGGGGTTGCATGAGCAGTTCTTC. It is translated as CASRPPGQGLHEQFF.

V usage is TRBV30 and J usage is TRBJ1-1; unclear D gene. Germline V gives CDR1 GTSNPN, CDR2 SVGIG (reference sequence). The CDR3 has 12 amino acids. With 2 bases removed from V and 11 bases from J, the gap between germline ends came to 15 bases. CDR3 sequence (DNA): TGTGCCTGGAGTCCCCAGTCGGTTGAGGCTTTCTTT. Translation gives CAWSPQSVEAFF.

The genes are TRBV6-1 and TRBJ2-7; D perhaps matches TRBD2 (6 bases). This CDR3 spans 15 amino acids. CDR1 and CDR2 (germline): MNHNS, SASEGT. The ends were cut back, 6 bases at V and 1 base at J, with 16 bases in the middle. CDR3 coding DNA: TGTGCCAGCAGCCCAAGGTGGGCGGGGTCCTACGAGCAGTACTTC. Amino acid sequence: CASSPRWAGSYEQYF.

The chain carries TRBV18 and TRBJ2-1; the D gene is possibly TRBD2 (5 bases). V lost 3 bases to trimming and J lost 10 bases, with 13 bases between them. This CDR3 has 13 amino acids. CDR1 is KGHSH, CDR2 LQKENI, per germline. The DNA of the CDR3 is TGTGCCAGCTCACCTAGCGATACTAGGGAGCAGTTCTTC. Protein sequence: CASSPSDTREQFF.

The chain has TRBV5-6 and TRBJ1-5; possible D gene TRBD1, 5 bases. The ends were cut back, 0 bases at V and 1 base at J, with 8 bases in the middle. CDR1 is SGHDT, CDR2 YYEEEE, per germline. The length of the CDR3 is 15 residues. CDR3 sequence: CASSLAGPSNQPQHF. The DNA of the CDR3 is TGTGCCAGCAGCTTGGCAGGGCCGAGCAATCAGCCCCAGCATTTT.

This clone came up many times. V and J are TRBV27 and TRBJ1-5; weak D call: TRBD1 (6 bases). Between the trimmed V and J ends, which lost 5 bases and 7 bases, there was a span of 12 bases. From germline, CDR1 is MNHEY and CDR2 SMNVEV (reference sequence). There are 13 residues in the CDR3. CDR3 nucleotides: TGTGCCAGCAGTGACACAGGGAGGCAGCCCCAGCATTTT. Amino acids: CASSDTGRQPQHF.

This chain joins TRBV30 and TRBJ1-1; D is undetermined. The germline V gene encodes CDR1 GTSNPN and CDR2 SVGIG (reference sequence). Deletions cut 0 bases from V and 3 bases from J, with 8 bases between. The CDR3 runs 13 residues. The CDR3 DNA reads as TGTGCCTGGAGTGTAACCGGGGACACTGAAGCTTTCTTT. Its translation: CAWSVTGDTEAFF.

The V call is TRBV11-2, the J call TRBJ2-7; 12 bases align to TRBD2. The CDR3 loop spans 16 amino acids. The J segment lost 0 bases and the V segment lost 5 bases, leaving 5 bases of the junction unmatched. Germline assignment: CDR1 SGHAT and CDR2 FQNNGV. CDR3 amino acids: CASSLGLAGNSYEQYF. CDR3 nucleotides: TGTGCCAGCAGCCTCGGACTAGCGGGGAACTCCTACGAGCAGTACTTC. The full variable domain, its missing parts supplied by reference TRBV11-2 and TRBJ2-7, is EAGVAQSPRYKIIEKRQSVAFWCNPISGHATLYWYQQILGQGPKLLIQFQNNGVVDDSQLPKDRFSAERLKGVDSTLKIQPAKLEDSAVYLCASSLGLAGNSYEQYFGPGTRLTVT.

The V call is TRBV5-4, the J call TRBJ2-3; 11 positions agree with TRBD2. The CDR3 runs to 16 residues. Looked up from germline, CDR1 is SGHNT and CDR2 is YYREEE (reference sequence). Trimming took 4 bases from V and 6 from J; bases not matched to a gene: 10. CDR3 DNA sequence: TGTGCCAGCAGCCAAGGTAGCGGGAGGGCCAGGGATACGCAGTATTTT. This gives the protein CASSQGSGRARDTQYF.

This chain joins TRBV28 and TRBJ1-2; D is unresolved. Germline-derived CDR1 and CDR2 are MDHEN and SYDVKM. The CDR3 contains 16 residues. V was pared by 3 bases and J by 1 base, with 15 bases between. The CDR3 is CASSFTDHGVNYGYTF. CDR3 sequence (DNA): TGTGCCAGCAGTTTCACAGACCACGGGGTTAACTATGGCTACACCTTC.

The chain is built from TRBV6-6 and TRBJ1-1; a weak D match, TRBD1 (6 bases). Trimming took 3 bases from V and 1 from J, leaving 12 bases between them. The germline CDR1 and CDR2 sequences are MNHNY and SVGAGI (reference sequence). The CDR3 has 15 amino acids. The CDR3 coding sequence is TGTGCCAGCAGTTATCTGACAGGCCCGAACACTGAAGCTTTCTTT. This gives the protein CASSYLTGPNTEAFF.

This clone appeared a single time. Here the CDR3 DNA reads TGTGCCTGGAACGGGTTTTCTGCGAACACCGGGGAGCTGTTTTTT. This translates into CAWNGFSANTGELFF. The V and J genes are TRBV30 and TRBJ2-2, with D unclear. CDR1 GTSNPN and CDR2 SVGIG come from the germline V gene (reference sequence). Trimming removed 4 bases at V and 0 bases at J, with 12 bases between. The CDR3 contains 15 residues.

As concerns this clone: This sample includes further DNA sequences coding for the same CDR3. The chain uses TRBV30 and TRBJ2-5, with D hard to call. V was trimmed by 3 bases and J by 2 bases, leaving 10 bases between them. Germline V gives CDR1 GTSNPN, CDR2 SVGIG (reference sequence). The CDR3 is 13 residues long. The CDR3 sequence is CAWSPGLQETQYF. The CDR3 bases are TGTGCCTGGAGCCCCGGTTTACAAGAGACCCAGTACTTC. The variable domain in full, completed from reference TRBV30 and TRBJ2-5, reads SQTIHQWPATLVQPVGSPLSLECTVEGTSNPNLYWYRQAAGRGLQLLFYSVGIGQISSEVPQNLSASRPQDRQFILSSKKLLLSDSGFYLCAWSPGLQETQYFGPGTRLLVL.

This chain links TRBV2 with TRBJ1-1, with 8 positions matching TRBD1. The CDR3 is 16 residues long. Germline V gene data show CDR1 as SNHLY and CDR2 as FYNNEI. V shed 4 bases and J 0 bases; nucleotides not matched to a gene: 7. The CDR3 spells CASSVHRGGMNTEAFF. CDR3 coding DNA: TGTGCCAGCAGTGTACACAGGGGGGGTATGAACACTGAAGCTTTCTTT. The variable domain in full, completed from reference TRBV2 and TRBJ1-1, reads EPEVTQTPSHQVTQMGQEVILRCVPISNHLYFYWYRQILGQKVEFLVSFYNNEISEKSEIFDDQFSVERPDGSNFTLKIRSTKLEDSAMYFCASSVHRGGMNTEAFFGQGTRLTVV.

The CDR3 here is CASSPADRGNEQFF. As DNA, the CDR3 is TGCGCCAGCAGCCCAGCGGACAGGGGAAATGAGCAGTTCTTC. V usage is TRBV4-1 and J usage is TRBJ2-1, with 9 positions matching TRBD1. This CDR3 comprises 14 residues. The J segment lost 7 bases and the V segment lost 4 bases, leaving 5 bases of the junction unmatched. CDR1 MGHRA and CDR2 YSYEKL come from the germline V gene.

The chain is built from TRBV6-1 and TRBJ1-5, with 7 bases that match TRBD1. CDR3 size: 13 residues. Germline V lookup: CDR1 MNHNS, CDR2 SASEGT. Trimming at V came to 8 bases and at J to 3 bases, leaving 4 bases not matched to a gene. In DNA form, the CDR3 reads TGTGCCAGCGGGACAGAACCCAATCAGCCCCAGCATTTT. The encoded protein is CASGTEPNQPQHF.